This T cell receptor (beta chain) is from a study of shared clonotypes between healthy human individuals. Study-level information: Used for every donor were three CD4 naive, three CD4 memory, two CD8 naive and one CD8 memory plate. Overall study findings and caveats: Shared clonotypes across all four donors exceeded non-shared ones in generation probability.

In the case of this clone: Its target is not known.

Germline V gene data show CDR1 as LNHDA and CDR2 as SQIVND (reference sequence). This CDR3 contains 14 residues. The V and J ends lost 7 bases and 5 bases respectively, with 17 bases between them. It was into CD45RA+ naive and CD45RA-negative memory subsets that the CD4+ cells were split. Genomic DNA from each subset was divided evenly over several immunoSEQ plates. The protocol was immunoSEQ multiplex PCR, while the TCRdb copy is restricted to in-frame clones and leaves out a portion. The sample carries over a million clones, 75% to 80% recorded once. The receptor was derived from a man in his late teens or twenties in good health. Some clones in this sample may be carry-over from other donors' samples. The sample consisted of memory CD4+ T cells from PBMCs. Subset defined: CD45RA-negative fraction. V and J are TRBV19 and TRBJ2-5, with a weak D call TRBD1 (5 bases). The CDR3 region is CASNPGSFRETQYF. The CDR3 nucleotides are TGTGCCAGTAATCCAGGGTCCTTCCGGGAGACCCAGTACTTC. The whole variable domain, filled in from reference TRBV19 and TRBJ2-5, reads DGGITQSPKYLFRKEGQNVTLSCEQNLNHDAMYWYRQDPGQGLRLIYYSQIVNDFQKGDIAEGYSVSREKKESFPLTVTSAQKNPTAFYLCASNPGSFRETQYFGPGTRLLVL.